What follows describes a single T cell receptor beta chain. What it binds is not known. The data originate from a study of vaccination and CD4 T cells after COVID-19. This CDR3 is 15 amino acids long. CDR1 is MDHEN, CDR2 SYDVKM, per germline. Trimming took 2 bases from V and 0 from J, leaving 10 bases between them. The time point is: late sampling 161 to 241 days after vaccination in three convalescent patients. The treatment: approximately 9-day PBMC culture with coronavirus spike peptide pools or control peptides (ViraFEST assay). The Oncomine TCR Beta short-read assay was applied to DNA of cultured CD4+ T cells. TCRdb reprocessed the PCR reads via MiXCR and lists one record per CDR3 protein. The profile shows 20,000 to 25,000 distinct CDR3 sequences, about 40% of them singletons.

This clonotype was sampled from a human donor who had recovered from COVID-19. The sequencing used CD4+ T cells from blood, cultured in vitro, collected about 7 months after SARS-CoV-2 vaccination. The genes are TRBV28 and TRBJ2-5, with D unresolved. CDR3 region: CASSLMGGNQETQYF. The CDR3 nucleotides read TGTGCCAGCAGTTTAATGGGTGGGAACCAAGAGACCCAGTACTTC.